This record covers a single TCR beta chain. Method: immunoSEQ multiplex PCR; TCRdb's copy keeps in-frame clones and lacks some. The sample has roughly 33,000 clones, about 90% seen once. This CDR3 comprises 13 residues. Per the germline V gene, CDR1 is SGHNT and CDR2 is YENEEA. V shed 4 bases, J shed 6 bases, and the junction held 3 bases outside the gene matches. The data are from a study of blood T cell repertoires in COVID-19. Background on the study: T cells, B-cell-depleted T cells, or PBMCs provided the cDNA or gDNA that served as material.

Sequenced: peripheral blood. The clonotype originates from a human donor in a cohort sampled during active COVID-19. This chain connects TRBV11-3 to TRBJ2-3, with 8 bases fitting TRBD1. For the CDR3, the DNA is TGTGCCAGCAGCTCCAGGGGGCGGGATACGCAGTATTTT. Amino acids: CASSSRGRDTQYF.